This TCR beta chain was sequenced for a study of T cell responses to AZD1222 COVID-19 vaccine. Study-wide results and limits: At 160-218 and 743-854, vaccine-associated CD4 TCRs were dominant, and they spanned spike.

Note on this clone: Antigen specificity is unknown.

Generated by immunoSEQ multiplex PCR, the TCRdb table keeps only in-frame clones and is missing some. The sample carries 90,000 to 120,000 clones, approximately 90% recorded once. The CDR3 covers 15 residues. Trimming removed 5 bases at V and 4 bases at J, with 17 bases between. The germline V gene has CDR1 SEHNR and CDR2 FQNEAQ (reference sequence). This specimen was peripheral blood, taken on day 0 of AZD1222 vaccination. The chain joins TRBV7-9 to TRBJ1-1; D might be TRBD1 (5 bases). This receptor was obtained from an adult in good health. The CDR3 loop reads CASSPYGAGGTEAFF. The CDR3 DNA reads TGTGCCAGCAGCCCCTATGGGGCCGGGGGCACTGAAGCTTTCTTT.